The 23 T cell receptor beta chains listed next were all sequenced from one sample in a study of blood T cell repertoires in COVID-19 (dated by TCRdb to 2020 to 2021). Library prep was done by the immunoSEQ multiplex PCR assay. TCRdb took over this immuneACCESS table, retaining in-frame rearrangements with V and J assigned. Such tables are incomplete; in checked studies, under half of the missing clones stem from an unresolved V gene, and the remainder is unexplained. In this sample the table shows roughly 200,000 clones, 88% of which occur a single time. The ten largest clones capture 1.5% to 2% of the sample. Sequenced: peripheral blood. These TCRs come from a man aged 18 to 29 with active or convalescent COVID-19.

This clone was picked up one time. The CDR3 loop is CASSQEGLAYEQYF. The CDR3, as DNA: TGTGCCAGCAGCCAAGAGGGACTAGCATACGAGCAGTACTTC. J is TRBJ2-7 and V is TRBV3-1 (or the pseudogene TRBV3-2), with 9 bases fitting TRBD2. V lost 0 bases to trimming and J lost 4 bases; unmatched junction nucleotides: 1. This CDR3 has 14 residues. CDR1 is LGHDT and CDR2 is YNNKEL in the germline V gene (reference sequence).

This chain links TRBV5-1 with TRBJ2-2, with TRBD1 identical over 8 bases. The germline V gene has CDR1 SGHRS and CDR2 YFSETQ. Trimming took 3 bases from V and 5 from J; bases not matched to a gene: 9. The length of the CDR3 is 16 residues. The CDR3 coding sequence is TGCGCCAGCAGCTCGACAGGGGTGGCTGGGACCGGGGAGCTGTTTTTT. This sequence encodes CASSSTGVAGTGELFF.

The rearrangement joins TRBV6-5 to TRBJ2-3; TRBD2 matches at 8 bases. The germline V gene encodes CDR1 MNHEY and CDR2 SVGAGI. The CDR3 loop spans 12 amino acids. V lost 10 bases and J lost 0; bases outside the gene matches: 0. The CDR3 coding sequence is TGTGCCACTAGCGGGAGCACAGATACGCAGTATTTT. It is translated as CATSGSTDTQYF.

V and J are TRBV4-2 and TRBJ1-6; D remains unclear. The germline gives CDR1 LGHNA, CDR2 YNFKEQ. CDR3 size: 15 residues. The V and J ends lost 1 base and 4 bases respectively, with 8 bases between them. The CDR3 bases are TGTGCCAGCAGCCAAGTTGGGCAGTATAATTCACCCCTCCACTTT. It translates to CASSQVGQYNSPLHF.

The chain links TRBV7-2 to TRBJ2-7; 11 bases map to TRBD2. V dropped 5 bases and J dropped 7; count of bases not matched to a gene: 10. Germline V lookup: CDR1 SGHTA, CDR2 FQGNSA. The CDR3 is 15 residues long. The CDR3 nucleotides are TGTGCCAGCAGCCCTACTAGCGGGAGTGTCTGGGAGCAGTACTTC. Protein sequence: CASSPTSGSVWEQYF. Full variable domain (outside the CDR3, taken from reference TRBV7-2 and TRBJ2-7): GAGVSQSPSNKVTEKGKDVELRCDPISGHTALYWYRQSLGQGLEFLIYFQGNSAPDKSGLPSDRFSAERTGGSVSTLTIQRTQQEDSAVYLCASSPTSGSVWEQYFGPGTRLTVT.

This clone was seen a few times. The chain carries TRBV11-2 and TRBJ2-3; possibly TRBD2 for D (6 bases). V shed 4 bases and J shed 2 bases, with 13 bases lying between them. The CDR3 loop spans 15 amino acids. CDR1 and CDR2 from the germline V gene are SGHAT and FQNNGV. CDR3 residues: CASSSISGPTDTQYF. The CDR3 DNA follows: TGTGCCAGCAGCTCGATTAGCGGACCCACAGATACGCAGTATTTT.

This clone was counted between two and nine times. V usage is TRBV5-1 and J usage is TRBJ1-3; D not resolved. V lost 8 bases and J 4 bases, leaving 19 bases between the germline ends. Germline CDR1 SGHRS, CDR2 YFSETQ. This CDR3 is built from 15 residues. CDR3 protein: CASSPLPNTGNTIYF. The CDR3 nucleotides are TGCGCCAGTTCGCCTCTCCCCAACACAGGAAACACCATATATTTT.

The V gene is TRBV7-8, the J gene TRBJ1-4; 12 nucleotides line up with TRBD1. CDR3 length: 15 residues. Per the germline V gene, CDR1 is SGHVS and CDR2 is FQNEAQ. J gave up 8 bases and V 1 base, and 2 bases lay outside the gene matches. The CDR3 reads CASSLEGTGGEKLFF. CDR3 nucleotides: TGTGCCAGCAGCTTAGAGGGGACAGGGGGCGAAAAACTGTTTTTT.

The rearrangement uses TRBV30 and TRBJ2-7, with 7 bases fitting TRBD1. The J segment lost 3 bases and the V segment lost 8 bases, leaving 13 bases of the junction unmatched. The CDR3 contains 14 residues. The germline V gene encodes CDR1 GTSNPN and CDR2 SVGIG (reference sequence). DNA of the CDR3: TGTGCCCACTCTCCCGGGACAGAGCTCTACGAGCAGTACTTC. It is translated as CAHSPGTELYEQYF.

The sample holds many counts of this clone. This rearrangement joins TRBV5-4 to TRBJ2-1; D may be TRBD1 (5 bases). The V gene's germline CDR1 is SGHNT and CDR2 YYREEE (reference sequence). Trimming shortened V by 5 bases and J by 0 bases, and 21 bases separated the two germline ends. The CDR3 length is 18 residues. CDR3 in amino acids: CASSEKLGPRSSYNEQFF. The CDR3 nucleotides are TGTGCCAGCAGTGAAAAATTGGGGCCGCGGAGCTCCTACAATGAGCAGTTCTTC. The whole variable domain, remainder taken from reference TRBV5-4 and TRBJ2-1, is ETGVTQSPTHLIKTRGQQVTLRCSSQSGHNTVSWYQQALGQGPQFIFQYYREEENGRGNFPPRFSGLQFPNYSSELNVNALELDDSALYLCASSEKLGPRSSYNEQFFGPGTRLTVL.

The V call is TRBV7-9, the J call TRBJ1-1; no reliable D call. The CDR3 is 15 amino acids. With 1 base removed from V and 2 bases from J, the gap between germline ends came to 11 bases. In germline, CDR1 is SEHNR, CDR2 FQNEAQ (reference sequence). The CDR3 bases are TGTGCCAGCAGCTTAGGCGCCGCTGAAAACACTGAAGCTTTCTTT. This sequence encodes CASSLGAAENTEAFF.

In this sample, this clone turned up once. The V call is TRBV20-1, the J call TRBJ1-2, with a weak D call TRBD1 (6 bases). Germline V gives CDR1 DFQATT, CDR2 SNEGSKA (reference sequence). V was pared by 3 bases and J by 6 bases, with 14 bases between. The CDR3 spans 13 residues. CDR3 DNA sequence: TGCAGTGCTAGTCAGGGGACGTACGATGGCTACACCTTC. It specifies CSASQGTYDGYTF.

The V and J genes are TRBV30 and TRBJ1-6; 11 positions agree with TRBD1. Unmatched junction bases numbered 10, after V lost 0 bases and J lost 3 bases. The CDR3 runs 19 residues. Germline V gene sequence: CDR1 GTSNPN, CDR2 SVGIG (reference sequence). The CDR3 loop is CAWSVWRTGGSLYNSPLHF. CDR3 bases: TGTGCCTGGAGTGTATGGAGGACAGGGGGCAGTCTCTATAATTCACCCCTCCACTTT.

This chain links TRBV6-2 or TRBV6-3 with TRBJ2-3; D gene uncertain. V gave up 4 bases and J gave up 2 bases, with 7 bases separating them. The CDR3 contains 13 residues. In germline, CDR1 is MNHEY, CDR2 SVGEGT. The CDR3 sequence: CASSLQITDTQYF. DNA for the CDR3: TGTGCCAGCAGTTTGCAGATCACAGATACGCAGTATTTT.

This clone was detected a few times. This chain uses TRBV5-1 with TRBJ2-7; D is perhaps TRBD2 (6 bases). Germline assignment: CDR1 SGHRS and CDR2 YFSETQ. The CDR3 spans 14 residues. V was clipped by 0 bases and J by 4 bases, with 11 bases between them. As DNA, the CDR3 is TGCGCCAGCAGCTTGGTGGAGGGGAGGTACGAGCAGTACTTC. It is translated as CASSLVEGRYEQYF.

This chain links TRBV12-5 with TRBJ2-1; weak D call: TRBD2 (6 bases). The ends were cut back, 0 bases at V and 8 bases at J, with 8 bases in the middle. The CDR3 runs to 13 residues. In germline, CDR1 is LGHNT, CDR2 FRNRAP. In DNA, the CDR3 is TGTGCTAGTGGTTTGGTGGGAGGCCATGAGCAGTTCTTC. Translated, it gives CASGLVGGHEQFF.

The chain recombines TRBV14 with TRBJ2-1; 16 positions agree with TRBD2. CDR3 length: 18 residues. Germline CDR1 and CDR2: SGHDN and FVKESK. Trimming at V came to 5 bases and at J to 5 bases, leaving 9 bases not matched to a gene. Here the CDR3 DNA reads TGTGCCAGCAGCTCACCGGGACTAGCGGGGGGGCAGGACAATGAGCAGTTCTTC. The encoded protein is CASSSPGLAGGQDNEQFF.

The J gene is TRBJ2-7, the V gene TRBV15, with D possibly being TRBD1 (5 bases). CDR3 length: 15 amino acids. CDR1 and CDR2 from the germline V gene are LNHNV and YYDKDF (reference sequence). Between the trimmed V and J ends, which lost 0 bases and 2 bases, there was a span of 11 bases. CDR3 amino acids: CATSREPRATYEQYF. In nucleotides, the CDR3 is TGTGCCACCAGCAGAGAGCCCAGGGCAACCTACGAGCAGTACTTC. Full variable domain (rest looked up from reference TRBV15 and TRBJ2-7): DAMVIQNPRYQVTQFGKPVTLSCSQTLNHNVMYWYQQKSSQAPKLLFHYYDKDFNNEADTPDNFQSRRPNTSFCFLDIRSPGLGDTAMYLCATSREPRATYEQYFGPGTRLTVT.

The chain uses TRBV19 and TRBJ2-3, with 9 bases that match TRBD1. The trim removed 6 bases at V and 3 bases at J, leaving 7 bases unmatched. The CDR3 extends over 15 amino acids. Germline assignment: CDR1 LNHDA and CDR2 SQIVND (reference sequence). The chain's CDR3 is CASSRPGQGTDTQYF. CDR3 coding DNA: TGTGCCAGTAGCAGACCGGGACAGGGAACAGATACGCAGTATTTT. Based on the CDR3 plus reference TRBV19 and TRBJ2-3, the full variable domain is DGGITQSPKYLFRKEGQNVTLSCEQNLNHDAMYWYRQDPGQGLRLIYYSQIVNDFQKGDIAEGYSVSREKKESFPLTVTSAQKNPTAFYLCASSRPGQGTDTQYFGPGTRLTVL.

For this clone: At the DNA level, this CDR3 is encoded by other sequences in the same sample as well. The J gene is TRBJ2-1, the V gene TRBV9; perhaps TRBD2 as D (6 bases). CDR3 length: 12 amino acids. V shed 2 bases and J shed 7 bases, with 7 bases lying between them. CDR1 and CDR2 from the germline V gene are SGDLS and YYNGEE. For the CDR3, the DNA is TGTGCCAGCAGCGTTGGACTAAATGAGCAGTTCTTC. This gives the protein CASSVGLNEQFF.

This clone came up a few times. The chain recombines TRBV5-1 with TRBJ2-7; tentatively, D is TRBD1 (6 bases). Germline V lookup: CDR1 SGHRS, CDR2 YFSETQ. This CDR3 is built from 14 residues. V gave up 4 bases and J gave up 3 bases, with 14 bases separating them. This chain's CDR3 is CASSDGQRNYEQYF. In DNA, the CDR3 is TGCGCCAGCAGCGATGGACAGAGAAACTACGAGCAGTACTTC.

The chain joins TRBV6-5 to TRBJ1-5, with 10 bases fitting TRBD1. V lost 7 bases to trimming and J lost 6 bases; unmatched junction nucleotides: 6. The length of the CDR3 is 14 residues. Germline V gene lookup returns CDR1 MNHEY and CDR2 SVGAGI. CDR3 region: CASKAGTGVQPQHF. In DNA form, the CDR3 reads TGTGCCAGCAAAGCCGGGACAGGGGTTCAGCCCCAGCATTTT.

The V and J genes are TRBV5-1 and TRBJ1-2; a weak D match, TRBD1 (5 bases). The CDR3 covers 15 residues. Germline V gives CDR1 SGHRS, CDR2 YFSETQ. V was cut by 0 bases and J by 2 bases, with 11 bases left in between. The DNA for the CDR3 is TGCGCCAGCAGCTTGGTTACAGGTTTGAACTATGGCTACACCTTC. Translating it yields CASSLVTGLNYGYTF.